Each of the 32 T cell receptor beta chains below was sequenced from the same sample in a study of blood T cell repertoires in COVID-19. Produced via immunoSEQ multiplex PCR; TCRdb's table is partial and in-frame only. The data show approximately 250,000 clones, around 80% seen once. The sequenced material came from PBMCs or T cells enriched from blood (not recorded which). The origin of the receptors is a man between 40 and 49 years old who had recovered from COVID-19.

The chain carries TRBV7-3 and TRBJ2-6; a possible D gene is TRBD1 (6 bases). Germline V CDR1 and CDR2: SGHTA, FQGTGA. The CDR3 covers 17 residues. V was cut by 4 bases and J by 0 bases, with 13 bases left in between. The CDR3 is CASSSATGYSGANVLTF. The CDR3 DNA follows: TGTGCCAGCAGCTCTGCCACAGGGTACTCTGGGGCCAACGTCCTGACTTTC.

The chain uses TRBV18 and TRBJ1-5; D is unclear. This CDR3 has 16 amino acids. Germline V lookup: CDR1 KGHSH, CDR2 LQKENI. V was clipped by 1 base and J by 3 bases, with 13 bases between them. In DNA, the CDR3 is TGTGCCAGCTCACCACACCCACCGGGTACCAATCAGCCCCAGCATTTT. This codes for CASSPHPPGTNQPQHF.

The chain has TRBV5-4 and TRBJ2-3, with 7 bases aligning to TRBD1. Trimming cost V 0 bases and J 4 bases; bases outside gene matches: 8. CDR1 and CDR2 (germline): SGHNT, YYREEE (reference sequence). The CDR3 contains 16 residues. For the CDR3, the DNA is TGTGCCAGCAGCTTGGCCCAGGGGGTGTGGGCAGATACGCAGTATTTT. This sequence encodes CASSLAQGVWADTQYF.

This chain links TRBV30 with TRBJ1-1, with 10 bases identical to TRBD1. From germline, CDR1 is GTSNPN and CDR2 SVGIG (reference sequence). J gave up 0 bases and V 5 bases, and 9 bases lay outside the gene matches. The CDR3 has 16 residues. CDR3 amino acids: CAWGRGTGDMNTEAFF. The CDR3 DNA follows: TGTGCCTGGGGGCGGGGGACAGGGGACATGAACACTGAAGCTTTCTTT. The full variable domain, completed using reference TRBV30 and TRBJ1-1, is SQTIHQWPATLVQPVGSPLSLECTVEGTSNPNLYWYRQAAGRGLQLLFYSVGIGQISSEVPQNLSASRPQDRQFILSSKKLLLSDSGFYLCAWGRGTGDMNTEAFFGQGTRLTVV.

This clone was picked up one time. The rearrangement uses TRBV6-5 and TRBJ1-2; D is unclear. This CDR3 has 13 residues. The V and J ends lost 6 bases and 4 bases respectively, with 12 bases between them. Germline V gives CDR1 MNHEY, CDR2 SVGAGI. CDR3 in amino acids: CASSPGVVYGYTF. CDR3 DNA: TGTGCCAGCAGCCCGGGTGTAGTCTATGGCTACACCTTC.

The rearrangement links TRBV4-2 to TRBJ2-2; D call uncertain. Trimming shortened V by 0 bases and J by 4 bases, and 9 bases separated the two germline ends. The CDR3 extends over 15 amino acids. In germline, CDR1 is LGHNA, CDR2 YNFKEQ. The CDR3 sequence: CASSQDLLGTGELFF. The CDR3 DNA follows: TGTGCCAGCAGCCAAGATCTTCTCGGCACCGGGGAGCTGTTTTTT.

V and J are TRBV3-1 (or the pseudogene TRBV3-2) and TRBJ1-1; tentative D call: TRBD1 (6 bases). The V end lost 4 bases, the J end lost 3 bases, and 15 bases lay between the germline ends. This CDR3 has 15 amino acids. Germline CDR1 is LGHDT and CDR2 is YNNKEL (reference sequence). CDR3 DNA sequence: TGTGCCAGCAGCCGGTTCCCGGGACACGACACTGAAGCTTTCTTT. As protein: CASSRFPGHDTEAFF.

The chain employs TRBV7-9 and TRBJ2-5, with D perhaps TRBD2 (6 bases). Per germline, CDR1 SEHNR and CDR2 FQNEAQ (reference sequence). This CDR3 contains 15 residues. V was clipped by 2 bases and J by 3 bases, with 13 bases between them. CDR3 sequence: CASSLRPGLKETQYF. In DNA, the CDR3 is TGTGCCAGCAGCTTACGACCGGGACTTAAAGAGACCCAGTACTTC.

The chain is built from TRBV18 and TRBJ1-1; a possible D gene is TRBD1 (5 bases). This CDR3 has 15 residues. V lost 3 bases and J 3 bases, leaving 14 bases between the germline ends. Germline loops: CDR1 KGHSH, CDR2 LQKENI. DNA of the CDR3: TGTGCCAGCTCACCGAGGGAGGGGCGGGACACTGAAGCTTTCTTT. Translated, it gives CASSPREGRDTEAFF.

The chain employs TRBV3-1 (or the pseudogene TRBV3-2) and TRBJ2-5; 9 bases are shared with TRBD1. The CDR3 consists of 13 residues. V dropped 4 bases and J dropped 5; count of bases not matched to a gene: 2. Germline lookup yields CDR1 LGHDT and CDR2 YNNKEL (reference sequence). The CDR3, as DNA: TGTGCCAGCAGCCGACAGGGGGTGGAGACCCAGTACTTC. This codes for CASSRQGVETQYF.

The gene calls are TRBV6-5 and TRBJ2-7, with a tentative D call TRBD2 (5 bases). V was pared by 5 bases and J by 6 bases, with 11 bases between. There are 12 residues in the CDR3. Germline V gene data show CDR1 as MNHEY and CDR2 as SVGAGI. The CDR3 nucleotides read TGTGCCAGCAGTCCTGTGGCGGGCGAGCAGTACTTC. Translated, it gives CASSPVAGEQYF.

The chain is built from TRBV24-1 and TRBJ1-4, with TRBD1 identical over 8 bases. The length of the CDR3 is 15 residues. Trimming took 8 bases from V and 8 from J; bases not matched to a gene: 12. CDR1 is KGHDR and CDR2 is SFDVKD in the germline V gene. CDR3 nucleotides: TGTGCCACCATCCCCCGACCAGGGGGCGAAGAAAAACTGTTTTTT. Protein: CATIPRPGGEEKLFF.

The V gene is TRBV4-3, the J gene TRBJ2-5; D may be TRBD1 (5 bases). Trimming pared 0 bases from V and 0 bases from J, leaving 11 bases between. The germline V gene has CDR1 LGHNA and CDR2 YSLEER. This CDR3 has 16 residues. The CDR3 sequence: CASSQDYRMNQETQYF. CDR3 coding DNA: TGCGCCAGCAGCCAAGATTACAGGATGAACCAAGAGACCCAGTACTTC.

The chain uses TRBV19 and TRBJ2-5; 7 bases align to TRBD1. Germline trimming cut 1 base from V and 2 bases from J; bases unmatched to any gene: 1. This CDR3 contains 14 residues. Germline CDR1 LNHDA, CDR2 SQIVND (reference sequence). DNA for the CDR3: TGTGCCAGTAGTATAGGGGGACAGCAAGAGACCCAGTACTTC. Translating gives CASSIGGQQETQYF.

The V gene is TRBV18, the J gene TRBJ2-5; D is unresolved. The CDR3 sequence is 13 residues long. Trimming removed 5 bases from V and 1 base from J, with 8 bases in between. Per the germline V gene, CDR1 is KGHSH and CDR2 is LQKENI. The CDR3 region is CASSDMAQETQYF. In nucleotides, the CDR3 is TGTGCCAGCTCAGATATGGCCCAAGAGACCCAGTACTTC.

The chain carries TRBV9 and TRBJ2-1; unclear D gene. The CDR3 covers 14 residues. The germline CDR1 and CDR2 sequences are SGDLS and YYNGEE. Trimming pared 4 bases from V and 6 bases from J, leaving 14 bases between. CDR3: CASSPVAAANEQFF. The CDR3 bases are TGTGCCAGCAGCCCCGTTGCGGCAGCCAATGAGCAGTTCTTC.

The CDR3 here is CASSLNSPQGAGSYTF. For the CDR3, the DNA is TGTGCCAGCAGCTTAAACTCACCTCAGGGGGCGGGTAGCTACACCTTC. V usage is TRBV7-3 and J usage is TRBJ1-2; TRBD1 matches at 8 bases. Germline CDR1 and CDR2: SGHTA and FQGTGA. CDR3 length: 16 amino acids. Unmatched junction bases numbered 13, after V lost 1 base and J lost 9 bases.

The CDR3 DNA follows: TGTGCCACCAGTGGTGTAGAATCCACTGAAGCTTTCTTT. This encodes CATSGVESTEAFF. This sequence joins TRBV24-1 and TRBJ1-1; D is uncertain. The CDR3 sequence is 13 residues long. Germline V gene lookup returns CDR1 KGHDR and CDR2 SFDVKD. V lost 5 bases to trimming and J lost 4 bases, with 10 bases between them.

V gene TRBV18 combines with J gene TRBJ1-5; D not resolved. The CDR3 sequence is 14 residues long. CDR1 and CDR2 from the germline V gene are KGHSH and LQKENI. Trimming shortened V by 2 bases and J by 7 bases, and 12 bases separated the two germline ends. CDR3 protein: CASSPNGGEQPQHF. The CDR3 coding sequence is TGTGCCAGCTCACCAAACGGTGGAGAACAGCCCCAGCATTTT.

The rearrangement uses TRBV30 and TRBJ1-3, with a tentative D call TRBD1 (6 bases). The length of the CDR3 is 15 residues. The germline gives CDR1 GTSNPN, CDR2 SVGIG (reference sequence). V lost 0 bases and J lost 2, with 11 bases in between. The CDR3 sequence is CAWSVQGGTGNTIYF. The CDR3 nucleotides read TGTGCCTGGAGTGTACAGGGAGGGACTGGAAACACCATATATTTT. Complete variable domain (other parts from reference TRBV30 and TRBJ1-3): SQTIHQWPATLVQPVGSPLSLECTVEGTSNPNLYWYRQAAGRGLQLLFYSVGIGQISSEVPQNLSASRPQDRQFILSSKKLLLSDSGFYLCAWSVQGGTGNTIYFGEGSWLTVV.

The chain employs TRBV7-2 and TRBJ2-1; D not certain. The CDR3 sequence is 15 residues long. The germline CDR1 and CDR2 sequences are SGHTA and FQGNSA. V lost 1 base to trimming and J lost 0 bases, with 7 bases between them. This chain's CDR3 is CASSLVAVSYNEQFF. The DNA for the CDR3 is TGTGCCAGCAGCTTAGTAGCAGTCTCCTACAATGAGCAGTTCTTC.

The CDR3 DNA follows: TGTGCCAGCAGCTACGGGACAGACTCTGGAAACACCATATATTTT. Protein product: CASSYGTDSGNTIYF. The rearrangement links TRBV7-9 to TRBJ1-3; TRBD1 matches at 7 bases. Trimming took 4 bases from V and 0 from J; bases not matched to a gene: 3. The CDR3 extends over 15 amino acids. Germline V gene data show CDR1 as SEHNR and CDR2 as FQNEAQ (reference sequence).

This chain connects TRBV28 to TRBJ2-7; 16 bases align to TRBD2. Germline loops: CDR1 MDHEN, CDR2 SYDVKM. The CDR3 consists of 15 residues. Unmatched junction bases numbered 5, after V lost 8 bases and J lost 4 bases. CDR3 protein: CASGTSGRAGYEQYF. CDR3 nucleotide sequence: TGTGCCAGCGGGACTAGCGGGAGGGCCGGGTACGAGCAGTACTTC.

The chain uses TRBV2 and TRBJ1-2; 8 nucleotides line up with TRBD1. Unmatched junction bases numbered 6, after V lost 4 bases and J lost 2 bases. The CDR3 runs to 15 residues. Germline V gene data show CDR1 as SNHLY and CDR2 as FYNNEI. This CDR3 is CASSGTQGANYGYTF. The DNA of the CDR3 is TGTGCCAGCAGTGGGACGCAGGGGGCGAACTATGGCTACACCTTC.

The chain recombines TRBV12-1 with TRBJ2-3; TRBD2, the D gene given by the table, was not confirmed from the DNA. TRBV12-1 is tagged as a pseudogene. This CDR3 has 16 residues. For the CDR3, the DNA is TGTGCCAGCAGCTTTGTGGGGGGTAGTCAGCCAGATACGCAGTATTTT. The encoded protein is CASSFVGGSQPDTQYF.

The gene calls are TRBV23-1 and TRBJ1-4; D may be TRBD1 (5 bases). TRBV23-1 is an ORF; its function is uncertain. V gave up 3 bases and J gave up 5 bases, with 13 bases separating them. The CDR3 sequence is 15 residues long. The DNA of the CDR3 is TGCGCCAGCAGTCAGCCGGTGGGGGGAAATGAAAAACTGTTTTTT. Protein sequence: CASSQPVGGNEKLFF.

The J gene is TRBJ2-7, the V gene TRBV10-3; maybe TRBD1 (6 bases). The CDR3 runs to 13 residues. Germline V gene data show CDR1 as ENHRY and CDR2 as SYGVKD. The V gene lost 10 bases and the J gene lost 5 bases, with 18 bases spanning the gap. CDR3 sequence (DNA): TGTGCCACCAGCTCTCGACAGGAGGACGAGCAGTACTTC. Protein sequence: CATSSRQEDEQYF.

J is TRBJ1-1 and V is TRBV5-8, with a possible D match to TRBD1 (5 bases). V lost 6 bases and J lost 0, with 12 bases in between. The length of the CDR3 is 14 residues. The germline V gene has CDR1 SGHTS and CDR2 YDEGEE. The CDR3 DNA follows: TGTGCCAGCAACTACAGGAGTATGAACACTGAAGCTTTCTTT. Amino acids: CASNYRSMNTEAFF.

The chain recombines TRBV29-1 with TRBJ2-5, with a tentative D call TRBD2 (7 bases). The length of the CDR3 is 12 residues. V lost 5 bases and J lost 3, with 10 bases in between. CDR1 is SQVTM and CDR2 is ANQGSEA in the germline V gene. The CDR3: CSVLGGEETQYF. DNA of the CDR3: TGCAGCGTTTTAGGGGGGGAAGAGACCCAGTACTTC.

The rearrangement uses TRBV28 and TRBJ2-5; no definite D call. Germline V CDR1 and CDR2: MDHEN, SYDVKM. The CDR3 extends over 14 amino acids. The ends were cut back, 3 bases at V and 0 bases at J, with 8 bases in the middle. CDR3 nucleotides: TGTGCCAGCAGTTTTAGACTTTACCAAGAGACCCAGTACTTC. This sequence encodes CASSFRLYQETQYF. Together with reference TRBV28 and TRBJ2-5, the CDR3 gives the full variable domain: DVKVTQSSRYLVKRTGEKVFLECVQDMDHENMFWYRQDPGLGLRLIYFSYDVKMKEKGDIPEGYSVSREKKERFSLILESASTNQTSMYLCASSFRLYQETQYFGPGTRLLVL.

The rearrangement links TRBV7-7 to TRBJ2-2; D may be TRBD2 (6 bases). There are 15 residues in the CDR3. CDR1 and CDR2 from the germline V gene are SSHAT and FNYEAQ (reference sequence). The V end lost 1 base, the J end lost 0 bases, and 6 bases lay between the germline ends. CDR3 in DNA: TGTGCCAGCAGCTTAGGACTAGCGAACACCGGGGAGCTGTTTTTT. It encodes CASSLGLANTGELFF.

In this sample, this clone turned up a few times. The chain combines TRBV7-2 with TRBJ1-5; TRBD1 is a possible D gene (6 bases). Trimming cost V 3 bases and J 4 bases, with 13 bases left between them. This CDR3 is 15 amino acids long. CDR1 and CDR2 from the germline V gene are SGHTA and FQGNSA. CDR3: CASSFTGTSNQPQHF. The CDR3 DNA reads TGTGCCAGCAGCTTTACCGGGACATCAAATCAGCCCCAGCATTTT.